The 25 T cell receptor beta chains presented below share a single source sample, sequenced in a study of immune evolution from preneoplasia to lung adenocarcinoma. Sequencing was performed with immunoSEQ multiplex PCR; in TCRdb, only in-frame clones are kept and a portion is missing. The sample has fewer than 50,000 clones; more than 60% are singletons. Sequences were obtained from FFPE invasive lung adenocarcinoma tissue. The source is a person aged 55 to 75 with lung adenocarcinoma.

The chain links TRBV2 to TRBJ1-1; unclear D gene. This CDR3 has 13 amino acids. Germline lookup yields CDR1 SNHLY and CDR2 FYNNEI. The V and J ends lost 3 bases and 9 bases respectively, with 14 bases between them. The DNA for the CDR3 is TGTGCCAGCAGTGATCCGGGGAGCCGTAAAGCTTTCTTT. Its protein product is CASSDPGSRKAFF.

The CDR3 nucleotides read TGTGCCAGCAGCCCCCCCGGGATGAACACTGAAGCTTTCTTT. Protein: CASSPPGMNTEAFF. The chain employs TRBV14 and TRBJ1-1; D unresolved. Germline assignment: CDR1 SGHDN and CDR2 FVKESK. This CDR3 is 14 amino acids long. The ends were cut back, 4 bases at V and 0 bases at J, with 9 bases in the middle.

V gene TRBV4-1 combines with J gene TRBJ1-2; D is perhaps TRBD1 (5 bases). The germline V and J ends were trimmed by 1 base and 8 bases, with 14 bases remaining between them. This CDR3 region has 14 residues. The germline V gene encodes CDR1 MGHRA and CDR2 YSYEKL. The CDR3 loop reads CASSQAPGPRGYTF. The CDR3, as DNA: TGCGCCAGCAGCCAAGCGCCAGGGCCTAGGGGCTACACCTTC.

Worth noting for this clone: The junction shows a germline mismatch at one end, possibly a read error. The rearrangement uses TRBV7-2 and TRBJ2-7, with a tentative D call TRBD2 (6 bases). Looked up from germline, CDR1 is SGHTA and CDR2 is FQGNSA. There are 16 residues in the CDR3. Here the CDR3 reads CASSLAKSDFDYEQYF. The CDR3, as DNA: TGTGCCAGCAGCCTAGCGAAATCGGACTTCGACTACGAGCAGTACTTC.

The CDR3, as DNA: TGTGCCAGCAGCTCGACAGGGTCCTACAATGAGCAGTTCTTC. This sequence encodes CASSSTGSYNEQFF. The rearrangement uses TRBV28 and TRBJ2-1; 7 bases line up with TRBD1. CDR3 length: 14 residues. CDR1 and CDR2 from the germline V gene are MDHEN and SYDVKM. Losses at the gene ends were 6 bases for V and 1 base for J; bases not matched to a gene: 3. The whole variable domain, filled in from reference TRBV28 and TRBJ2-1, reads DVKVTQSSRYLVKRTGEKVFLECVQDMDHENMFWYRQDPGLGLRLIYFSYDVKMKEKGDIPEGYSVSREKKERFSLILESASTNQTSMYLCASSSTGSYNEQFFGPGTRLTVL.

J is TRBJ2-1 and V is TRBV4-2; D not certain. V gave up 4 bases and J gave up 5 bases, with 12 bases separating them. CDR1 is LGHNA and CDR2 is YNFKEQ in the germline V gene. This CDR3 is built from 14 residues. For the CDR3, the DNA is TGTGCCAGCAGCCGGTCTGGATATGACAATGAGCAGTTCTTC. Protein product: CASSRSGYDNEQFF.

This clone was detected a few times. The rearrangement links TRBV11-2 to TRBJ2-1, with TRBD2 as a possible D gene (5 bases). Germline CDR1 is SGHAT and CDR2 is FQNNGV. This CDR3 spans 14 amino acids. V shed 1 base and J shed 7 bases, with 11 bases lying between them. CDR3 residues: CASSLVGIKNEQFF. The DNA of the CDR3 is TGTGCCAGCAGCTTAGTCGGGATCAAGAATGAGCAGTTCTTC.

The chain joins TRBV7-2 to TRBJ1-5, with D perhaps TRBD1 (6 bases). Per the germline V gene, CDR1 is SGHTA and CDR2 is FQGNSA. The V end lost 9 bases, the J end lost 3 bases, and 30 bases lay between the germline ends. The CDR3 sequence is 19 residues long. The CDR3 sequence: CASALRTGTLRPDNQPQHF. The CDR3 DNA is TGTGCCAGTGCCCTACGCACAGGGACGCTTCGGCCCGACAATCAGCCCCAGCATTTT. Full variable domain (missing parts from reference TRBV7-2 and TRBJ1-5): GAGVSQSPSNKVTEKGKDVELRCDPISGHTALYWYRQSLGQGLEFLIYFQGNSAPDKSGLPSDRFSAERTGGSVSTLTIQRTQQEDSAVYLCASALRTGTLRPDNQPQHFGDGTRLSIL.

This clone was observed a few times. The chain couples TRBV5-6 to TRBJ1-5, with D possibly being TRBD1 (6 bases). The CDR3 extends over 15 amino acids. Germline CDR1 and CDR2: SGHDT and YYEEEE. V lost 0 bases and J lost 7, with 14 bases in between. The CDR3: CASSLAGGAQQPQHF. CDR3 sequence (DNA): TGTGCCAGCAGCTTGGCCGGGGGGGCCCAGCAGCCCCAGCATTTT.

The chain has TRBV5-4 and TRBJ2-5; the match to TRBD1 covers 7 bases. There are 14 residues in the CDR3. The V gene end was trimmed by 5 bases and the J gene end by 1 base; junction bases not matched to a gene: 5. CDR1 SGHNT and CDR2 YYREEE come from the germline V gene (reference sequence). This CDR3 is CASSPGQFQETQYF. The CDR3 nucleotides read TGTGCCAGCAGTCCGGGACAGTTCCAAGAGACCCAGTACTTC. Full variable domain (rest looked up from reference TRBV5-4 and TRBJ2-5): ETGVTQSPTHLIKTRGQQVTLRCSSQSGHNTVSWYQQALGQGPQFIFQYYREEENGRGNFPPRFSGLQFPNYSSELNVNALELDDSALYLCASSPGQFQETQYFGPGTRLLVL.

A remark on this clone: At the DNA level, this CDR3 is encoded by other sequences in the same sample as well. This chain joins TRBV29-1 and TRBJ1-5, with 10 positions matching TRBD1. From germline, CDR1 is SQVTM and CDR2 ANQGSEA. V shed 5 bases, J shed 4 bases, and the junction held 2 bases outside the gene matches. This CDR3 is built from 13 residues. The CDR3 sequence: CSVRDRGNQPQHF. The CDR3 nucleotides read TGCAGCGTTCGGGACAGGGGAAATCAGCCCCAGCATTTT.

The genes are TRBV2 and TRBJ1-4; D is undetermined. This CDR3 spans 14 amino acids. With 5 bases removed from V and 7 bases from J, the gap between germline ends came to 14 bases. The germline V gene has CDR1 SNHLY and CDR2 FYNNEI. In DNA, the CDR3 is TGTGCCAGCAGTTTAATATACGGCGGTGAAAAACTGTTTTTT. It is translated as CASSLIYGGEKLFF.

This rearrangement joins TRBV10-3 to TRBJ1-2; D perhaps matches TRBD1 (6 bases). Trimming pared 6 bases from V and 7 bases from J, leaving 15 bases between. CDR1 ENHRY and CDR2 SYGVKD come from the germline V gene. The CDR3 has 13 amino acids. CDR3 in DNA: TGTGCCATCAGGGGATCAGGGGACGGTGGCTACACCTTC. Encoded protein: CAIRGSGDGGYTF.

The chain carries TRBV28 and TRBJ2-5; no firm D call. With 3 bases removed from V and 3 bases from J, the gap between germline ends came to 8 bases. The germline CDR1 and CDR2 sequences are MDHEN and SYDVKM. The CDR3 spans 13 residues. CDR3 protein: CASSFYMEETQYF. The CDR3 DNA sequence: TGTGCCAGCAGTTTCTACATGGAAGAGACCCAGTACTTC.

This chain uses TRBV5-1 with TRBJ2-5; the D is unclear. V was cut by 4 bases and J by 2 bases, with 6 bases left in between. CDR3 length equals 12 residues. The V gene's germline CDR1 is SGHRS and CDR2 YFSETQ. The CDR3 loop reads CASSDQQETQYF. In nucleotides, the CDR3 is TGCGCCAGCAGCGACCAGCAAGAGACCCAGTACTTC.

Worth noting for this clone: Mismatch with germline at one junction end may stem from a read error. The chain uses TRBV6-5 and TRBJ2-4; D not resolved. The CDR3 spans 15 residues. Germline CDR1 MNHEY, CDR2 SVGAGI. CDR3 in amino acids: CASSYSGLAKNIQYF. In DNA, the CDR3 is TGTGCCAGTAGTTACTCTGGCTTAGCCAAAAACATTCAGTACTTC.

This clone was detected once. The rearrangement uses TRBV7-2 and TRBJ2-1; TRBD2 matches at 9 bases. The CDR3 consists of 15 residues. CDR1 is SGHTA and CDR2 is FQGNSA in the germline V gene. The junction had 3 bases not matched to a gene; V was cut back by 6 bases and J by 0 bases. CDR3 in DNA: TGTGCCAGCAGAGGAGCGGGAGGCTCCTACAATGAGCAGTTCTTC. This codes for CASRGAGGSYNEQFF.

This chain joins TRBV6-1 and TRBJ2-5; the D is unclear. The CDR3 has 15 amino acids. Germline V gene lookup returns CDR1 MNHNS and CDR2 SASEGT. V gave up 2 bases and J gave up 5 bases, with 15 bases separating them. The CDR3 protein is CASSEPTASWETQYF. CDR3 DNA sequence: TGTGCCAGCAGTGAACCCACAGCCTCGTGGGAGACCCAGTACTTC.

The sample holds a few counts of this clone. This sequence joins TRBV29-1 and TRBJ1-1, with TRBD1 matching over 8 bases. This CDR3 has 14 residues. Germline CDR1 is SQVTM and CDR2 is ANQGSEA. V was pared by 3 bases and J by 0 bases, with 3 bases of the junction left unmatched. The CDR3 DNA follows: TGCAGCGTTGACGGACAGGGAATGAACACTGAAGCTTTCTTT. It yields the protein CSVDGQGMNTEAFF.

The V gene is TRBV11-3, the J gene TRBJ1-1, with 8 bases fitting TRBD1. Germline values: CDR1 SGHNT, CDR2 YENEEA. CDR3 size: 14 residues. With V trimmed by 5 bases and J by 11 bases, 13 bases remained unmatched. In DNA, the CDR3 is TGTGCCAGCAGCATCAGGACAGGGCTTTTTACCGCTTTCTTT. Amino acid sequence: CASSIRTGLFTAFF.

A single count supports this clone. This chain connects TRBV6-4 to TRBJ2-1, with TRBD1 matching over 7 bases. CDR3 length: 15 residues. Per the germline V gene, CDR1 is MRHNA and CDR2 is SNTAGT. Losses at the gene ends were 5 bases for V and 9 bases for J; bases not matched to a gene: 13. Here the CDR3 DNA reads TGTGCCAGCAGTCCTACTGGTGGGGCAGGGGGTGAGCAGTTCTTC. Encoded protein: CASSPTGGAGGEQFF.

This clone is classed as medium-sized. V usage is TRBV12-5 and J usage is TRBJ1-5; D is ambiguous. The CDR3 extends over 13 amino acids. Germline V gene data show CDR1 as LGHNT and CDR2 as FRNRAP. V shed 5 bases and J shed 5 bases, with 10 bases lying between them. The CDR3 is CASGLDRDQPQHF. The CDR3 region has the DNA TGTGCTAGTGGTCTAGACCGCGATCAGCCCCAGCATTTT.

V usage is TRBV4-2 and J usage is TRBJ2-5; D may correspond to TRBD1 or TRBD2 (6 bases each). V was pared by 2 bases and J by 5 bases, with 12 bases between. The CDR3 length is 14 residues. Germline lookup yields CDR1 LGHNA and CDR2 YNFKEQ. CDR3 sequence reads: CASSQSGAEETQYF. The DNA of the CDR3 is TGTGCCAGCAGCCAATCGGGGGCGGAGGAGACCCAGTACTTC.

The genes are TRBV7-8 and TRBJ1-5; D perhaps matches TRBD1 (5 bases). The CDR3 is 16 amino acids. The V and J ends lost 4 bases and 4 bases respectively, with 17 bases between them. Germline V gene sequence: CDR1 SGHVS, CDR2 FQNEAQ. CDR3 residues: CASSSGAGPTNQPQHF. The CDR3 bases are TGTGCCAGCAGCTCCGGGGCGGGGCCCACAAATCAGCCCCAGCATTTT.

This clone appeared once. The genes are TRBV7-9 and TRBJ1-1; TRBD1 aligns across 7 bases. Germline loops: CDR1 SEHNR, CDR2 FQNEAQ (reference sequence). V shed 1 base, J shed 6 bases, and the junction held 8 bases outside the gene matches. The length of the CDR3 is 15 residues. As DNA, the CDR3 is TGTGCCAGCAGCTTAGGGGGACAGCTAAGCCCTGAAGCTTTCTTT. This encodes CASSLGGQLSPEAFF.